Below, 23 T cell receptor beta chains from the same sample are listed, as sequenced in a study of lymphopenia after photon versus proton radiotherapy. Produced via immunoSEQ multiplex PCR; TCRdb's table is partial and in-frame only. This table holds fewer than 25,000 clones, 75% to 90% found once. The sample consisted of peripheral blood, taken from a patient treated with photon-based radiotherapy. These receptors originate from a man in his forties with gastric cancer.

This clone turned up a few times. This chain joins TRBV7-6 and TRBJ2-5; 9 bases align to TRBD1. Germline V gene sequence: CDR1 SGHVS, CDR2 FNYEAQ. The trim removed 4 bases at V and 1 base at J, leaving 1 base unmatched. CDR3 size: 14 residues. As DNA, the CDR3 is TGTGCCAGCAGCTCGACAGGGGGCCAAGAGACCCAGTACTTC. It encodes CASSSTGGQETQYF.

The chain employs TRBV7-3 and TRBJ2-1; D is unresolved. Germline V CDR1 and CDR2: SGHTA, FQGTGA. Trimming cost V 0 bases and J 8 bases, with 11 bases left between them. The CDR3 is made up of 14 amino acids. CDR3 bases: TGTGCCAGCAGCTTAACGGTGGCAAGCGATGAGCAGTTCTTC. Translated: CASSLTVASDEQFF.

The J gene is TRBJ2-3, the V gene TRBV30; D gene uncertain. V gave up 4 bases and J gave up 0 bases, with 11 bases separating them. The CDR3 runs to 14 residues. CDR1 and CDR2 (germline): GTSNPN, SVGIG (reference sequence). CDR3 nucleotides: TGTGCCTGGAATAAGGCCTTTAGCACAGATACGCAGTATTTT. Amino acid sequence: CAWNKAFSTDTQYF.

This chain joins TRBV5-4 and TRBJ2-7; tentatively, D is TRBD1 (6 bases). Germline V gene lookup returns CDR1 SGHNT and CDR2 YYREEE (reference sequence). V lost 2 bases, J lost 2 bases, and 8 bases lay in between. This CDR3 spans 13 amino acids. CDR3 sequence: CASSLQGAYEQYF. The CDR3 nucleotides read TGTGCCAGCAGCTTACAGGGCGCCTACGAGCAGTACTTC.

The chain uses TRBV7-3 and TRBJ2-1, with TRBD1 identical over 12 bases. J was trimmed by 12 bases and V by 4 bases; bases with no gene match: 13. In germline, CDR1 is SGHTA, CDR2 FQGTGA. The length of the CDR3 is 16 residues. CDR3 coding DNA: TGTGCCAGCAGCTCTGTCCGGGACAGGGGGCAGGTAGGGCAGTTCTTC. Translating gives CASSSVRDRGQVGQFF.

The CDR3: CASSLERGGPSYNEQFF. The CDR3 nucleotides are TGTGCCAGCAGCTTGGAGCGGGGGGGCCCCTCCTACAATGAGCAGTTCTTC. The V gene is TRBV5-4, the J gene TRBJ2-1, with 10 bases identical to TRBD2. This CDR3 comprises 17 residues. V lost 0 bases and J lost 0; bases outside the gene matches: 3. CDR1 SGHNT and CDR2 YYREEE come from the germline V gene (reference sequence).

The chain uses TRBV7-8 and TRBJ2-2, with D perhaps given as TRBD1 or TRBD2 (5 bases each). V lost 0 bases and J 1 base, leaving 9 bases between the germline ends. There are 16 residues in the CDR3. Germline V gene data show CDR1 as SGHVS and CDR2 as FQNEAQ. This CDR3 is CASSLAGTVNTGELFF. The CDR3 nucleotides are TGTGCCAGCAGCTTAGCCGGGACGGTGAACACCGGGGAGCTGTTTTTT.

J is TRBJ1-5 and V is TRBV4-3, with D uncertain. This CDR3 has 15 residues. From germline, CDR1 is LGHNA and CDR2 YSLEER. Trimming pared 1 base from V and 5 bases from J, leaving 12 bases between. The CDR3 reads CASSQGLGSYQPQHF. The CDR3 DNA reads TGCGCCAGCAGCCAAGGGCTGGGGTCTTATCAGCCCCAGCATTTT.

This sequence joins TRBV4-1 and TRBJ1-2; D remains unclear. The CDR3 covers 16 residues. The germline V and J ends were trimmed by 4 bases and 5 bases, with 20 bases remaining between them. CDR1 is MGHRA, CDR2 YSYEKL, per germline. In nucleotides, the CDR3 is TGCGCCAGCAGCCCTCACCAAACGGAGCAACGGTATGGCTACACCTTC. This sequence encodes CASSPHQTEQRYGYTF.

This chain joins TRBV19 and TRBJ1-2; 9 bases fit TRBD1. The germline CDR1 and CDR2 sequences are LNHDA and SQIVND (reference sequence). Losses at the gene ends were 6 bases for V and 2 bases for J; bases not matched to a gene: 4. The CDR3 extends over 14 amino acids. The CDR3: CASRDRGINYGYTF. Written as DNA, the CDR3 is TGTGCCAGTAGGGACAGGGGCATAAACTATGGCTACACCTTC.

The chain uses TRBV19 and TRBJ2-7; 8 positions agree with TRBD1. Per the germline V gene, CDR1 is LNHDA and CDR2 is SQIVND (reference sequence). Trimming took 1 base from V and 3 from J; bases not matched to a gene: 2. The CDR3 covers 14 residues. CDR3 bases: TGTGCCAGTAGTATAGGACAGGGGATCTACGAGCAGTACTTC. Translating it yields CASSIGQGIYEQYF. Together with reference TRBV19 and TRBJ2-7, the CDR3 gives the full variable domain: DGGITQSPKYLFRKEGQNVTLSCEQNLNHDAMYWYRQDPGQGLRLIYYSQIVNDFQKGDIAEGYSVSREKKESFPLTVTSAQKNPTAFYLCASSIGQGIYEQYFGPGTRLTVT.

The V gene is TRBV10-1, the J gene TRBJ2-3; TRBD1 agrees at 8 bases. Germline lookup yields CDR1 WNHNN and CDR2 SYGVQD (reference sequence). This CDR3 is built from 13 residues. The ends lost 5 bases at V and 3 bases at J; junction bases unmatched: 1. CDR3 nucleotides: TGCGCCAGCAGTTGGACAGGGACAGATACGCAGTATTTT. This gives the protein CASSWTGTDTQYF.

The chain couples TRBV4-2 to TRBJ2-1; possible D gene TRBD1, 6 bases. The CDR3 covers 14 residues. Germline V gene sequence: CDR1 LGHNA, CDR2 YNFKEQ. The V gene lost 1 base and the J gene lost 9 bases, with 13 bases spanning the gap. DNA of the CDR3: TGTGCCAGCAGCCAAGTCAAGGGGGTGGGTGAGCAGTTCTTC. Its protein product is CASSQVKGVGEQFF.

This chain joins TRBV19 and TRBJ1-2; D may be TRBD1 (6 bases). V lost 3 bases, J lost 1 base, and 12 bases lay in between. The length of the CDR3 is 15 residues. Germline values: CDR1 LNHDA, CDR2 SQIVND (reference sequence). The DNA for the CDR3 is TGTGCCAGTAGTATGGGGACAACCATTAACTATGGCTACACCTTC. It yields the protein CASSMGTTINYGYTF.

The V call is TRBV30, the J call TRBJ1-1, with D unclear. The CDR3 runs 16 residues. Trimming removed 0 bases at V and 5 bases at J, with 19 bases between. CDR1 is GTSNPN and CDR2 is SVGIG in the germline V gene (reference sequence). The DNA for the CDR3 is TGTGCCTGGAGTGTACTATACGGAGAGGGTAAGACTGAAGCTTTCTTT. It translates to CAWSVLYGEGKTEAFF.

This sequence joins TRBV15 and TRBJ1-2; 11 nucleotides match TRBD1. From germline, CDR1 is LNHNV and CDR2 YYDKDF (reference sequence). The J segment lost 5 bases and the V segment lost 5 bases, leaving 4 bases of the junction unmatched. The CDR3 length is 14 residues. Here the CDR3 reads CATSAGTGGYGYTF. Here the CDR3 DNA reads TGTGCCACCAGCGCCGGGACAGGGGGGTATGGCTACACCTTC. The whole variable domain, remainder taken from reference TRBV15 and TRBJ1-2, is DAMVIQNPRYQVTQFGKPVTLSCSQTLNHNVMYWYQQKSSQAPKLLFHYYDKDFNNEADTPDNFQSRRPNTSFCFLDIRSPGLGDTAMYLCATSAGTGGYGYTFGSGTRLTVV.

This clone was seen just once. The chain recombines TRBV18 with TRBJ1-1; D is undetermined. The CDR3 length is 14 residues. Germline loops: CDR1 KGHSH, CDR2 LQKENI. Trimming shortened V by 3 bases and J by 4 bases, and 12 bases separated the two germline ends. This CDR3 reads CASSPYDETTEAFF. The CDR3 region has the DNA TGTGCCAGCTCACCCTATGATGAAACCACTGAAGCTTTCTTT.

The chain uses TRBV7-7 and TRBJ2-5, with 9 bases identical to TRBD1. The CDR3 totals 13 residues. Germline trimming cut 5 bases from V and 3 bases from J; bases unmatched to any gene: 1. From germline, CDR1 is SSHAT and CDR2 FNYEAQ (reference sequence). As DNA, the CDR3 is TGTGCCAGCAGCCGGACAGGGGAAGAGACCCAGTACTTC. Residues: CASSRTGEETQYF.

The chain combines TRBV5-6 with TRBJ1-6; D is uncertain. Trimming stripped 6 bases from V and 0 bases from J, with 10 bases between. This CDR3 comprises 15 residues. Germline loops: CDR1 SGHDT, CDR2 YYEEEE. The chain's CDR3 is CASTLKVSYNSPLHF. CDR3 sequence (DNA): TGTGCCAGCACCCTTAAAGTCTCCTATAATTCACCCCTCCACTTT.

V and J are TRBV11-2 and TRBJ2-1; possibly TRBD1 for D (5 bases). CDR1 is SGHAT, CDR2 FQNNGV, per germline. V was shortened by 6 bases and J by 9 bases, with 9 bases between the two germline ends. The CDR3 contains 11 residues. The CDR3 coding sequence is TGTGCCAGCAGGCAGGGTACTGAGCAGTTCTTC. Encoded protein: CASRQGTEQFF.

The chain uses TRBV5-4 and TRBJ2-5; D perhaps matches TRBD2 (7 bases). The CDR3 covers 15 residues. The germline V gene encodes CDR1 SGHNT and CDR2 YYREEE (reference sequence). V lost 4 bases to trimming and J lost 4 bases, with 17 bases between them. CDR3 DNA sequence: TGTGCCAGCAGCCCCCCTCGGGGGGCCGCAGAGACCCAGTACTTC. Amino acid sequence: CASSPPRGAAETQYF.

The CDR3 protein is CASSGHQRSYEQYF. CDR3 nucleotides: TGTGCCAGCAGTGGACACCAAAGATCCTACGAGCAGTACTTC. The chain is built from TRBV2 and TRBJ2-7; D unclear. Germline lookup yields CDR1 SNHLY and CDR2 FYNNEI. The CDR3 spans 14 residues. The V end was cut by 4 bases, the J end by 1 base, with 11 bases between.

J is TRBJ2-3 and V is TRBV29-1, with TRBD2 as a possible D gene (5 bases). The germline V gene has CDR1 SQVTM and CDR2 ANQGSEA. Trimming took 4 bases from V and 2 from J, leaving 10 bases between them. The CDR3 covers 13 residues. This CDR3 is CSVVAGDTDTQYF. Written as DNA, the CDR3 is TGCAGCGTTGTCGCCGGGGACACAGATACGCAGTATTTT.